The clone carrying this T cell receptor beta chain was picked up many times. TCRdb redid the clone calls on the PCR reads using MiXCR. Here the sample spans some 15,000 clones, about a quarter being singletons. No treatment of any kind had been given to any patient before thyroid surgery. CDR1 is DFQATT, CDR2 SNEGSKA, per germline (reference sequence). V shed 6 bases, J shed 6 bases, and the junction held 15 bases outside the gene matches. The length of the CDR3 is 15 residues. This entry belongs to a study of metastatic and nonmetastatic thyroid tumors. The J gene is TRBJ2-3, the V gene TRBV20-1; 7 nucleotides align to TRBD2. The source is a male donor with papillary thyroid cancer or a benign thyroid nodule (not recorded which). Some clones in this sample may be carry-over from other donors' samples. Material for sequencing was blood. CDR3 sequence reads: CSARGAKLALDTQYF. The CDR3, as DNA: TGCAGTGCCCGAGGAGCTAAACTAGCGCTTGATACGCAGTATTTT.